A few counts support the clone carrying this T cell receptor (beta chain). Its specificity is not known. Using its own MiXCR run on the 5' RACE reads, TCRdb lists one record per CDR3 protein. The sample holds about 800,000 distinct CDR3 sequences, about 10% seen once. The germline V and J ends were trimmed by 0 bases and 0 bases, with 15 bases remaining between them. The CDR3 has 17 amino acids. Per germline, CDR1 SGHRS and CDR2 YFSETQ. This entry comes from a study of CD8 T cells in ankylosing spondylitis. Study-level points and caveats: Peripheral blood held disease-linked clones only at relatively low frequency, and these were CD8+. A TCR beta motif made of under 10 highly homologous variants seemed typical of ankylosing spondylitis blood.

The receptor comes from a male donor with ankylosing spondylitis. The sample consisted of blood, either unsorted or a sorted T cell fraction (not recorded which). The chain employs TRBV5-1 and TRBJ1-1; tentatively, D is TRBD1 (5 bases). CDR3 DNA: TGCGCCAGCAGCTTGGGAGAGGCAGGGATCATGAACACTGAAGCTTTCTTT. Translation gives CASSLGEAGIMNTEAFF.